This T cell receptor (beta chain) was found in a study of blood T cell repertoires in COVID-19. As for the study in general: Sites across the United States, Italy and Spain contributed samples from acute and convalescent COVID-19. T cells, B-cell-depleted T cells, or PBMCs supplied cDNA or gDNA.

CDR1 is LGHDT, CDR2 YNNKEL, per germline (reference sequence). V gave up 4 bases and J gave up 2 bases; unmatched junction bases: 10. There are 16 residues in the CDR3. The authors' processing: Amplification of reference gene primers was used by the study to estimate nucleated cell counts. Method: immunoSEQ multiplex PCR; TCRdb's copy keeps in-frame clones and lacks some. V, J and clone size were drawn from that table, and D and trimming were deduced from the DNA. This sample yields some 140,000 clones, of which approximately 90% are seen a single time; about 2% belongs to the top ten. This clone occurred a few times. At the DNA level, this CDR3 is encoded by other sequences in the same sample as well.

The sample taken for sequencing was peripheral blood. This TCR derives from a man in his 70s with active COVID-19. The V and J genes are TRBV3-1 (or the pseudogene TRBV3-2) and TRBJ2-7; TRBD1 agrees at 8 bases. The CDR3 sequence: CASSPHRDRPTYEQYF. The CDR3 nucleotides read TGTGCCAGCAGCCCACACCGGGACAGGCCGACCTACGAGCAGTACTTC.